This TCR beta chain was found in a study of radiation and T cells in renal cell carcinoma. A word on this clone: The antigen remains undetermined.

Between the trimmed V and J ends, which lost 6 bases and 3 bases, there was a span of 12 bases. Germline lookup yields CDR1 SNHLY and CDR2 FYNNEI. This CDR3 contains 14 residues. Regarding the study as a whole: From baseline, blood top tumor clonotypes peaked at 2 weeks post-radiation.

Libraries were prepared by immunoSEQ multiplex PCR; TCRdb keeps only in-frame clonotypes and omits some of them. The sample includes 120,000 to 150,000 clones, about 88% of them seen just once. Indicated time point: blood 4 weeks post-SBRT, at nephrectomy. Indicated treatment: 15 Gy SBRT to primary tumor, nephrectomy 4 weeks later. After SBRT, blood was collected at 2 and 4 weeks, plus baseline. This renal cell carcinoma was of the clear cell type. The starting material was blood, obtained from a patient whose treatment included radiotherapy and nephrectomy. This chain links TRBV2 with TRBJ1-3, with no clear D. The TCR sequence derives from a woman aged 45-65 years with renal cell carcinoma. CDR3 residues: CASRREGFGNTIYF. DNA for the CDR3: TGTGCCAGCAGGAGGGAAGGGTTTGGAAACACCATATATTTT.